The rows below give T cell receptor beta chains drawn from one sample of a study of PD-L1 blockade in urothelial cancer. The data were produced by immunoSEQ multiplex PCR, yet TCRdb's version contains in-frame clones alone and is incomplete. The sample has about 45,000 clones, around 90% seen once. The input for sequencing was PBMCs, taken around atezolizumab (anti-PD-L1) treatment. Receptors originate from a man aged 65 to 85 with urothelial cancer. Both conserved end residues are part of each CDR3. Each record gives: D gene, J gene, V gene, clone size, CDR3 DNA, CDR3 protein. D genes are given only for firm matches. For some rows the clone size is stated as once, few or many, or as a class when expanded; others skip it.

TRBD1 TRBJ2-7 TRBV11-2 once TGTGCCAGCAGCCTGAACAGGGGGGAGTTGAAGCAGTACTTC CASSLNRGELKQYF
TRBD2 TRBJ2-5 TRBV2 . TGTGCCAGCACCCGGGGGGGGGAAGAGACCCAGTACTTC CASTRGGEETQYF
. TRBJ1-4 TRBV28 . TGTGCCAGCTTTTCAGGGCTGGCCTACGTGGGTACAAAGAAAAAACTGTTTTTT CASFSGLAYVGTKKKLFF
TRBD2 TRBJ2-3 TRBV7-3 . TGTGCCAGCAGCTCAGGACTAGCGGGAGCAACAGATACGCAGTATTTT CASSSGLAGATDTQYF
. TRBJ2-7 TRBV5-4 . TGTGCCAGCAGCTACCGGGGTCCTATCTCCTACGAGCAGTACTTC CASSYRGPISYEQYF
TRBD1 TRBJ2-1 TRBV5-1 . TGCGCCAGCAGCTTGGGACAGGGGGCGGGAAATGAGCAGTTCTTC CASSLGQGAGNEQFF
TRBD1 TRBJ1-2 TRBV19 few TGTGCCAGTAGAGCTAACAGGGGATACTATGGCTACACCTTC CASRANRGYYGYTF
. TRBJ2-1 TRBV28 . TGTGCCAGCAGTTTATCCCGCGGGGCCGGGAACTACAATGAGCAGTTCTTC CASSLSRGAGNYNEQFF
. TRBJ1-5 TRBV19 . TGTGCCAGTAGTATTCCGCAGGTTAATCAGCCCCAGCATTTT CASSIPQVNQPQHF
TRBD2 TRBJ2-1 TRBV5-1 . TGCGCCAGCAATTCAAAGGGGCTTGGGACCGGGGCGGGAGAGGAGTTCTTC CASNSKGLGTGAGEEFF
. TRBJ2-5 TRBV4-1 . TGCGCCAGCAGCCAAGATAGCCGAGATGAGCCCCAAGAGACCCAGTACTTC CASSQDSRDEPQETQYF
TRBD1 TRBJ1-1 TRBV5-8 once TGTGCCAGCAGCTTTGTTTGGGACAGGGCGAACACTGAAGCTTTCTTT CASSFVWDRANTEAFF
. TRBJ2-7 TRBV28 . TGTGCCAGCAGTTCGCATCCGTTACAGGGAGTAGACTTC CASSSHPLQGVDF
TRBD2 TRBJ2-7 TRBV11-2 . TGTGCCAGCAGCTCGTCGGGAGGGGTAATCTACGAGCAGTACTTC CASSSSGGVIYEQYF
TRBD2 TRBJ2-1 TRBV15 . TGTGCCACCAGCAGAGGAGCGGGACCTTACAATGAGCAGTTCTTC CATSRGAGPYNEQFF
. TRBJ1-5 TRBV11-2 few TGTGCCAGCAGCTCTAGCGGACTGATTAATCAGCCCCAGCATTTT CASSSSGLINQPQHF
TRBD1 TRBJ1-5 TRBV25-1 . TGTGCCAGCAGGGCAGGGGGTAACAATCAGCCCCAGCATTTT CASRAGGNNQPQHF
TRBD2 TRBJ2-3 TRBV4-2 . TGTGCCAGCAGCCAAGATTGGGTCGGCGGGAGAAGTGGAGATACGCAGTATTTT CASSQDWVGGRSGDTQYF
. TRBJ1-2 TRBV28 . TGTGCCACCCAAGTCCCAGGGAATGGCTATGGCTACACCTTC CATQVPGNGYGYTF
TRBD1 TRBJ2-7 TRBV5-4 once TGTGCCAGCAGCCCTGGACAGGGTCGTACGGTCTACGAGCAGTACTTC CASSPGQGRTVYEQYF
. TRBJ2-2 TRBV7-2 . TGTGCCAGCAGCTTATCTCGGGGTGAGCTGGTCGCCGGGGAGCTGTTTTTT CASSLSRGELVAGELFF
. TRBJ1-1 TRBV28 . TGTGCCAGCAGTGGACTAGGGGGGGGGAACACTGAAGCTTTCTTT CASSGLGGGNTEAFF
. TRBJ2-2 TRBV27 . TGTGCCAGCCGACCTAGAGGCGGGAAGTACACCGGGGAGCTGTTTTTT CASRPRGGKYTGELFF
. TRBJ2-1 TRBV7-9 . TGTGCCAGCAGCTTATCTGGGGGGAGATCCTACAATGAGCAGTTCTTC CASSLSGGRSYNEQFF
TRBD1 TRBJ2-5 TRBV28 . TGTGCCAGCAGTTGGGGACAGGGGAGAGAGACCCAGTACTTC CASSWGQGRETQYF
. TRBJ2-7 TRBV30 . TGTGCCTGGAGGGGGTTGGCACTAGAGACCGAGCAGTACTTC CAWRGLALETEQYF
. TRBJ2-3 TRBV5-1 . TGCGCCAGCAGCTTCAGGGGCCCACCTAGCACAGATACGCAGTATTTT CASSFRGPPSTDTQYF
TRBD1 TRBJ2-5 TRBV5-4 . TGTGCCAGCAGCCCGACAGGGGGCCAGGAGACCCAGTACTTC CASSPTGGQETQYF
. TRBJ1-1 TRBV5-8 once TGTGCCAGCAGCTTGAGGGGGTGGAAAGCTTTCTTT CASSLRGWKAFF
. TRBJ2-2 TRBV29-1 . TGCAGCGTTAAAAGCACCGGCGGCACCGGGGAGCTGTTTTTT CSVKSTGGTGELFF
. TRBJ2-1 TRBV5-1 . TGCGCCAGCAGCCCTGAAGGCAGGGCGGACAATGAGCAGTTCTTC CASSPEGRADNEQFF
. TRBJ2-1 TRBV10-1 . TGCGCCAGCAGTGGGCAGGGGATGGCTAATGAGCAGTTCTTC CASSGQGMANEQFF